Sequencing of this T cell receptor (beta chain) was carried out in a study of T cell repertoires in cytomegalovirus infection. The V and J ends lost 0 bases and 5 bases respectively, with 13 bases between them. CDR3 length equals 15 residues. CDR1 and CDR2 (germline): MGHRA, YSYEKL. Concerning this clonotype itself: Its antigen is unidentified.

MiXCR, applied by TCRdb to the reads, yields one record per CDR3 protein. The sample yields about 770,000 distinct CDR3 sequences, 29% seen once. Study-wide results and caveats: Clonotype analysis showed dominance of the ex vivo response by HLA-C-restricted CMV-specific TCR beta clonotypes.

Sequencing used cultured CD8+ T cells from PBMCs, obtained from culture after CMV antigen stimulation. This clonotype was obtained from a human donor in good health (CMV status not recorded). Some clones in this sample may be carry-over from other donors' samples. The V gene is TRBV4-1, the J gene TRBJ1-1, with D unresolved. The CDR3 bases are TGCGCCAGCAGCCAAGACGGAGGGCCGGGGACTGAAGCTTTCTTT. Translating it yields CASSQDGGPGTEAFF.